This TCR beta chain was recovered during a study of STAT5B mutations in CD4+ large granular lymphocyte leukemia. Study-level results: Patient CD4-sorted repertoires looked more clonal than healthy CD4+ repertoires, even without putative leukemic clones.

As to this clone: Antigen unknown.

Healthy controls were blood donor buffy coats. V shed 6 bases and J 3 bases; nucleotides not matched to a gene: 6. In germline, CDR1 is MRHNA, CDR2 SNTAGT. The CDR3 is made up of 15 amino acids. The table came from immunoSEQ multiplex PCR; TCRdb's copy has only in-frame clones and leaves some out. The sample has about 50,000 clones, 80% to 85% seen once; the top ten hold 0.35%. This clonotype was obtained from a human donor in good health. V usage is TRBV6-4 and J usage is TRBJ2-3; the match to TRBD1 covers 10 bases. The sequenced material came from CD4+ T cells from blood buffy coats. The CDR3 region is CASSPPGQGTDTQYF. In DNA, the CDR3 is TGTGCCAGCAGCCCACCGGGACAGGGGACAGATACGCAGTATTTT.